These 25 T cell receptor beta chains were all obtained from the same sample, sequenced in a study of blood T cells in healthy people across ages. Primers used in a second PCR of about 7 to 12 cycles were a sample-barcoded 5' primer and a J-beta primer mix. TCRdb called the 5' RACE reads again in MiXCR, with one record for every CDR3 protein. The data hold some 700,000 distinct CDR3 sequences, with roughly 43% observed a single time. Sequencing was performed on blood. These receptor sequences come from a woman in her sixties in good health.

This rearrangement joins TRBV9 to TRBJ2-1; 12 nucleotides align to TRBD2. The CDR3 runs 16 residues. V lost 0 bases to trimming and J lost 5 bases; unmatched junction nucleotides: 3. Germline lookup yields CDR1 SGDLS and CDR2 YYNGEE. The CDR3 DNA sequence: TGTGCCAGCAGCGTAGCGCGACTAGCGGGAGACAATGAGCAGTTCTTC. It specifies CASSVARLAGDNEQFF. Full variable domain (rest looked up from reference TRBV9 and TRBJ2-1): DSGVTQTPKHLITATGQRVTLRCSPRSGDLSVYWYQQSLDQGLQFLIQYYNGEERAKGNILERFSAQQFPDLHSELNLSSLELGDSALYFCASSVARLAGDNEQFFGPGTRLTVL.

DNA for the CDR3: TGTGCCAGCAGTTCGCTGGAGGGAGCGGGGGGATTCTACAATGAGCAGTTCTTC. Translating gives CASSSLEGAGGFYNEQFF. V gene TRBV6-5 combines with J gene TRBJ2-1; 9 bases align to TRBD2. Unmatched junction bases numbered 13, after V lost 4 bases and J lost 3 bases. The germline gives CDR1 MNHEY, CDR2 SVGAGI. The CDR3 runs 18 residues.

The chain couples TRBV28 to TRBJ2-1, with 16 bases aligning to TRBD2. With V trimmed by 5 bases and J by 9 bases, 4 bases remained unmatched. The V gene's germline CDR1 is MDHEN and CDR2 SYDVKM. The CDR3 covers 15 residues. This CDR3 reads CASSIGTSGGGEQFF. The CDR3 nucleotides are TGTGCCAGCAGTATTGGGACTAGCGGGGGGGGTGAGCAGTTCTTC.

This clonotype was found once. The DNA of the CDR3 is TGTGCCAGCAGTGCAGGGGGAGTCTACGAGCAGTACTTC. Its protein product is CASSAGGVYEQYF. The chain couples TRBV2 to TRBJ2-4, with 7 bases identical to TRBD1. The J call could be wrong; TRBJ2-7 is a better fit for the DNA end. The CDR3 length is 13 residues. The germline CDR1 and CDR2 sequences are SNHLY and FYNNEI.

V is TRBV10-3 and J is TRBJ2-5; 9 nucleotides align to TRBD1. The V segment lost 10 bases and the J segment 4 bases; nucleotides outside the gene matches: 4. Germline V gives CDR1 ENHRY, CDR2 SYGVKD. The CDR3 runs 12 residues. The CDR3 spells CATRQGGETQYF. The CDR3 region has the DNA TGTGCCACCAGACAGGGGGGAGAGACCCAGTACTTC.

The V call is TRBV11-3, the J call TRBJ2-7; D remains ambiguous. Per the germline V gene, CDR1 is SGHNT and CDR2 is YENEEA. The CDR3 length is 13 residues. The germline V and J ends were trimmed by 0 bases and 7 bases, with 10 bases remaining between them. The CDR3 spells CASSLDSVNEQYF. CDR3 nucleotides: TGTGCCAGCAGCTTAGATTCCGTAAATGAGCAGTACTTC.

The V and J genes are TRBV28 and TRBJ2-5; 11 bases match TRBD2. V lost 7 bases, J lost 11 bases, and 15 bases stayed unmatched. CDR3 length: 15 residues. Per germline, CDR1 MDHEN and CDR2 SYDVKM. CDR3 protein: CASTPRLAGGGEQYF. The CDR3 coding sequence is TGTGCCAGCACCCCTAGGCTAGCGGGAGGCGGTGAGCAGTACTTC.

V gene TRBV4-3 combines with J gene TRBJ2-6; D may be TRBD2 (5 bases). Trimming shortened V by 2 bases and J by 2 bases, and 10 bases separated the two germline ends. The CDR3 consists of 16 residues. Germline V gives CDR1 LGHNA, CDR2 YSLEER. Here the CDR3 reads CASSQLIGAGANVLTF. In DNA form, the CDR3 reads TGCGCCAGCAGCCAACTCATCGGGGCTGGGGCCAACGTCCTGACTTTC.

This chain joins TRBV7-2 and TRBJ2-7; D might be TRBD1 (6 bases). The CDR3 has 16 amino acids. V shed 1 base and J shed 2 bases, with 15 bases lying between them. Germline values: CDR1 SGHTA, CDR2 FQGNSA. The CDR3 DNA reads as TGTGCCAGCAGCTTAGTAGGCCAGGGGAGACCCTACGAGCAGTACTTC. This gives the protein CASSLVGQGRPYEQYF.

This clonotype was seen a few times. J is TRBJ2-5 and V is TRBV28, with D maybe TRBD2 (5 bases). The DNA end is more similar to TRBJ2-7, so the J call may be wrong. Germline V gene data show CDR1 as MDHEN and CDR2 as SYDVKM. The CDR3 sequence is 13 residues long. The CDR3 sequence: CASSPPGSSEQYF. The CDR3 DNA reads as TGTGCCAGCAGTCCCCCGGGGTCGTCCGAGCAGTACTTC.

The gene calls are TRBV12-3 or TRBV12-4 and TRBJ1-6; D remains ambiguous. V dropped 6 bases and J dropped 6 bases, with 12 bases sitting between them. This CDR3 has 14 residues. CDR3 region: CASRGISANSPLHF. The DNA for the CDR3 is TGTGCCAGCAGGGGGATATCTGCTAATTCACCCCTCCACTTT.

Here the CDR3 reads CASSFNRVDGYTF. CDR3 sequence (DNA): TGTGCCAGCAGTTTTAACAGGGTTGATGGCTACACCTTC. V and J are TRBV27 and TRBJ1-2; D is perhaps TRBD1 (6 bases). The CDR3 covers 13 residues. Germline V gene lookup returns CDR1 MNHEY and CDR2 SMNVEV (reference sequence). Trimming removed 3 bases from V and 6 bases from J, with 11 bases in between.

The gene calls are TRBV28 and TRBJ2-4, with D possibly being TRBD1 (6 bases). The DNA end lines up better with TRBJ2-5; the J call may be wrong. Germline CDR1 and CDR2: MDHEN and SYDVKM. The CDR3 length is 17 residues. The CDR3 is CASSLSRGAGLEETQYF. CDR3 DNA: TGTGCCAGCAGTTTAAGCAGGGGCGCTGGGTTGGAAGAGACCCAGTACTTC.

A remark on this clonotype: One base away lies a much larger clone, so this may be a sequencing read error. The CDR3 DNA is TGCGCCAGCAGATCCGACCTAGCGACCTACGATGAGCAGTTCTTC. Encoded protein: CASRSDLATYDEQFF. The rearrangement links TRBV5-1 to TRBJ2-1, with a tentative D call TRBD2 (6 bases). CDR1 is SGHRS, CDR2 YFSETQ, per germline. This CDR3 has 15 amino acids.

This clonotype was recorded a few times. The genes are TRBV7-3 and TRBJ2-1; 12 bases are shared with TRBD2. Germline V gives CDR1 SGHTA, CDR2 FQGTGA. The CDR3 has 16 residues. V lost 1 base to trimming and J lost 8 bases; unmatched junction nucleotides: 6. CDR3 bases: TGTGCCAGCAGCTTAAGGGGTCTAGCGGGGGGGGATGAGCAGTTCTTC. It is translated as CASSLRGLAGGDEQFF.

CDR3 nucleotides: TGTGCCTGGAGTGTGGAGGGGGGGCAGAAGACCCAGTACTTC. Translated: CAWSVEGGQKTQYF. The chain has TRBV30 and TRBJ2-5, with D perhaps TRBD2 (7 bases). The CDR3 extends over 14 amino acids. The V end was cut by 0 bases, the J end by 6 bases, with 14 bases between. From germline, CDR1 is GTSNPN and CDR2 SVGIG (reference sequence). Combining the CDR3 with reference TRBV30 and TRBJ2-5 gives the whole variable domain SQTIHQWPATLVQPVGSPLSLECTVEGTSNPNLYWYRQAAGRGLQLLFYSVGIGQISSEVPQNLSASRPQDRQFILSSKKLLLSDSGFYLCAWSVEGGQKTQYFGPGTRLLVL.

In its sample, this clonotype was seen a few times. V is TRBV3-1 and J is TRBJ2-7; TRBD2 matches 7 bases. V shed 0 bases, J shed 3 bases, and the junction held 8 bases outside the gene matches. The CDR3 sequence is 16 residues long. The V gene's germline CDR1 is LGHDT and CDR2 YNNKEL (reference sequence). The CDR3 sequence is CASSQDPSGKFYEQYF. In nucleotides, the CDR3 is TGTGCCAGCAGCCAAGATCCCAGCGGGAAATTCTACGAGCAGTACTTC.

This clonotype has at least ten counts. J is TRBJ2-5 and V is TRBV20-1; possible D gene TRBD2, 6 bases. The CDR3 is 14 residues long. Trimming pared 5 bases from V and 1 base from J, leaving 14 bases between. CDR1 and CDR2 from the germline V gene are DFQATT and SNEGSKA (reference sequence). The CDR3 coding sequence is TGCAGTGCTGGGGCGAGCGGGTTCCAAGAGACCCAGTACTTC. Its protein product is CSAGASGFQETQYF.

The chain has TRBV9 and TRBJ2-1, with D unclear. The CDR3 has 15 residues. Trimming took off 0 bases at V and 6 bases at J, with 13 bases between the two ends. Germline CDR1 is SGDLS and CDR2 is YYNGEE. CDR3 sequence reads: CASSVGSRATNEQFF. The CDR3 bases are TGTGCCAGCAGCGTAGGGTCTAGAGCGACCAATGAGCAGTTCTTC.

This clonotype has only a few counts. The V call is TRBV30, the J call TRBJ2-7, with 9 bases lining up with TRBD1. The DNA end lines up better with TRBJ2-5; the J call may be wrong. CDR1 GTSNPN and CDR2 SVGIG come from the germline V gene (reference sequence). This CDR3 is built from 15 residues. CDR3 sequence reads: CAWSGLDRGIETQYF. CDR3 in DNA: TGTGCCTGGAGTGGACTGGACAGGGGAATTGAGACCCAGTACTTC.

The chain uses TRBV12-3 or TRBV12-4 and TRBJ2-5, with 8 bases matching TRBD1. The J segment lost 4 bases and the V segment lost 5 bases, leaving 3 bases of the junction unmatched. This CDR3 region has 13 residues. The CDR3 nucleotides read TGTGCCAGCAGTCAACAGGGGGTAGAGACCCAGTACTTC. Its translation is CASSQQGVETQYF.

The rearrangement joins TRBV3-1 to TRBJ1-2; a possible D gene is TRBD1 (6 bases). Trimming shortened V by 2 bases and J by 5 bases, and 15 bases separated the two germline ends. Per the germline V gene, CDR1 is LGHDT and CDR2 is YNNKEL (reference sequence). The CDR3 has 15 residues. The DNA for the CDR3 is TGTGCCAGCAGCCAACTTCGCAGGGGAGAATATGGCTACACCTTC. Translation: CASSQLRRGEYGYTF.

There are many counts of this clonotype. The genes are TRBV10-3 and TRBJ2-3, with 7 bases aligning to TRBD2. CDR1 ENHRY and CDR2 SYGVKD come from the germline V gene. This CDR3 spans 12 amino acids. The junction had 1 base not matched to a gene; V was cut back by 2 bases and J by 8 bases. The CDR3 loop reads CAISEIAGTQYF. Written as DNA, the CDR3 is TGTGCCATCAGTGAGATAGCGGGTACGCAGTATTTT.

CDR3 residues: CASSRPGLLAGGMFNEQFF. The CDR3 region has the DNA TGTGCCAGCTCACGCCCGGGATTACTAGCGGGAGGCATGTTCAATGAGCAGTTCTTC. The rearrangement joins TRBV18 to TRBJ2-1; TRBD2 aligns across 12 bases. With V trimmed by 4 bases and J by 6 bases, 16 bases remained unmatched. The germline gives CDR1 KGHSH, CDR2 LQKENI. The CDR3 runs 19 residues.

In this sample, this clonotype turned up a few times. J is TRBJ1-2 and V is TRBV5-1, with a possible D match to TRBD1 (5 bases). The CDR3 runs 14 residues. Germline CDR1 and CDR2: SGHRS and YFSETQ. Trimming removed 4 bases from V and 3 bases from J, with 13 bases in between. CDR3 amino acids: CASSTLTDDYGYTF. CDR3 in DNA: TGCGCCAGCAGCACCCTGACAGATGACTATGGCTACACCTTC.